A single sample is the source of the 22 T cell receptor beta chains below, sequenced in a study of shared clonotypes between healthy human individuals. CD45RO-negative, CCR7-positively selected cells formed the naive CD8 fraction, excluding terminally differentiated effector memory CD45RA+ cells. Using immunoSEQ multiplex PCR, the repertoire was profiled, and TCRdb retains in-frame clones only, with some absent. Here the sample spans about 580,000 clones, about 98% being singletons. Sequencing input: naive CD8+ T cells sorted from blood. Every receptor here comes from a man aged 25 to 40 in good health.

CDR3 protein: CASTQGRATIRDEQFF. The CDR3 DNA follows: TGTGCCAGCACGCAGGGGAGGGCAACCATTAGGGATGAGCAGTTCTTC. The chain uses TRBV7-8 and TRBJ2-1; D may be TRBD2 (7 bases). The germline V and J ends were trimmed by 7 bases and 8 bases, with 24 bases remaining between them. Germline CDR1 reads SGHVS; CDR2 reads FQNEAQ. The CDR3 extends over 16 amino acids.

CDR3 region: CASSYSGGGTGELFF. CDR3 sequence (DNA): TGTGCCAGCAGTTACTCCGGCGGGGGTACCGGGGAGCTGTTTTTT. The chain links TRBV6-5 to TRBJ2-2, with TRBD2 matching over 7 bases. CDR3 length equals 15 residues. V shed 0 bases and J 5 bases; nucleotides not matched to a gene: 3. In germline, CDR1 is MNHEY, CDR2 SVGAGI.

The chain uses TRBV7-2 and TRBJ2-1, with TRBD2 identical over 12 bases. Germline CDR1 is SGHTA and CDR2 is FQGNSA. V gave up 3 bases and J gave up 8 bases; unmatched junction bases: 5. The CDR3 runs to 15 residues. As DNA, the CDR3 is TGTGCCAGCAGCTTCTTCCTAGCGGGAGGGTATGAGCAGTTCTTC. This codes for CASSFFLAGGYEQFF.

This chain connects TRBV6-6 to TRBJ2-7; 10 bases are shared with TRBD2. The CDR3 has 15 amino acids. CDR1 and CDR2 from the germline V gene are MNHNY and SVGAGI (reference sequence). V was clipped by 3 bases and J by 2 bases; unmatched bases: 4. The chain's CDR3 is CASSYPGTSAYEQYF. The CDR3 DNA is TGTGCCAGCAGTTATCCCGGGACTAGCGCCTACGAGCAGTACTTC.

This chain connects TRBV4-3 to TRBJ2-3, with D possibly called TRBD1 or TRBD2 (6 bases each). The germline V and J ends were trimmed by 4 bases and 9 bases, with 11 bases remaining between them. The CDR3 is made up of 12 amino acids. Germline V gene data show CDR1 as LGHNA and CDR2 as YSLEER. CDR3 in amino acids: CASSREGGTQYF. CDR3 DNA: TGCGCCAGCAGCCGAGAGGGGGGAACGCAGTATTTT.

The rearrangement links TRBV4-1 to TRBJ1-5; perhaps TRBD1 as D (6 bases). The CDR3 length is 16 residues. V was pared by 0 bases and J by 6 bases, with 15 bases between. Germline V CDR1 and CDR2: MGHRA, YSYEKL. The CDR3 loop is CASSQDRGGYGQPQHF. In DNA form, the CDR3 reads TGCGCCAGCAGCCAAGATCGAGGGGGGTACGGTCAGCCCCAGCATTTT.

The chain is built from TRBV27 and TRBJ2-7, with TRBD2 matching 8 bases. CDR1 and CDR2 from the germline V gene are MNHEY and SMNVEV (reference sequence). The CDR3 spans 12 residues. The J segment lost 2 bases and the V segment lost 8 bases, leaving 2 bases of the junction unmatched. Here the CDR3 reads CASWGLAYEQYF. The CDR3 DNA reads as TGTGCCAGCTGGGGACTAGCCTACGAGCAGTACTTC.

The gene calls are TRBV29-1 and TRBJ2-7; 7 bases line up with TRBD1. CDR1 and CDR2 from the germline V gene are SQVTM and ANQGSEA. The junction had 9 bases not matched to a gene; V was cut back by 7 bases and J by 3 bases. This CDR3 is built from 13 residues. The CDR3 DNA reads TGCAGCGCTGCAGGGGGTAGTGGCTACGAGCAGTACTTC. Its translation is CSAAGGSGYEQYF.

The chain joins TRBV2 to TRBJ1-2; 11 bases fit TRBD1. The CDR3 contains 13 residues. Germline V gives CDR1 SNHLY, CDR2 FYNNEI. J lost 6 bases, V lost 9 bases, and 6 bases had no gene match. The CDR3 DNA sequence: TGTGCCAGATCAGGACAGGGGGCGGATGGCTACACCTTC. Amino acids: CARSGQGADGYTF.

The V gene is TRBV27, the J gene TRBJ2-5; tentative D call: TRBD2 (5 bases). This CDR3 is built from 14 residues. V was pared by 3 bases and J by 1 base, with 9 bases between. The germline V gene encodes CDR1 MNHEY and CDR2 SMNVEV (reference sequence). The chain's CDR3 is CASSFGGLQETQYF. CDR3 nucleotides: TGTGCCAGCAGTTTCGGTGGACTCCAAGAGACCCAGTACTTC.

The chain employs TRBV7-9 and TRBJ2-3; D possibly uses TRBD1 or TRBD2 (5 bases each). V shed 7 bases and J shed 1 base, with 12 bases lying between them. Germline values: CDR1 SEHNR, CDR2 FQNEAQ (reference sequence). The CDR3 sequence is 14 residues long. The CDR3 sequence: CASNSGTGTDTQYF. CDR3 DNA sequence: TGTGCCAGCAATTCCGGGACGGGCACAGATACGCAGTATTTT.

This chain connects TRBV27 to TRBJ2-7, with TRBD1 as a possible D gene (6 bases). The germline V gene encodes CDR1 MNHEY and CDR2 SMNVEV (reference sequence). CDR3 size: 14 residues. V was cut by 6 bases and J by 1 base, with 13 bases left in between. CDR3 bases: TGTGCCAGCAGCGGTCCGACAGGTTCCTACGAGCAGTACTTC. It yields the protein CASSGPTGSYEQYF.

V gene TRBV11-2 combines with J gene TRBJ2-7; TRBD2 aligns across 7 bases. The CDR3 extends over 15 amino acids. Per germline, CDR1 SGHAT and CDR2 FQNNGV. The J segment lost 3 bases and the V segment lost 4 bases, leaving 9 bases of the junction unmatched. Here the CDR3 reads CASSSPPGGVYEQYF. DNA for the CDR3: TGTGCCAGCAGCTCCCCCCCGGGGGGAGTCTACGAGCAGTACTTC.

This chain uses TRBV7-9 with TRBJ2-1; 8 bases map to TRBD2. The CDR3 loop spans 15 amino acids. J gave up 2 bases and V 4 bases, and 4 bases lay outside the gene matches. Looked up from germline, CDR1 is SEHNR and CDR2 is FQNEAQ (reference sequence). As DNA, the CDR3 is TGTGCCAGCAGCTCCACTAGCGGAGCCTACAATGAGCAGTTCTTC. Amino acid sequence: CASSSTSGAYNEQFF.

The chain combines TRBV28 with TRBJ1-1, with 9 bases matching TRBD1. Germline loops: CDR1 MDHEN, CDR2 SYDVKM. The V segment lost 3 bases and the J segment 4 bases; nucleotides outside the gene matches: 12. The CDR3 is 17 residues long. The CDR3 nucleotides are TGTGCCAGCAGTTTCTTAACAGGGGGCAGGTTTTCCACTGAAGCTTTCTTT. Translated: CASSFLTGGRFSTEAFF. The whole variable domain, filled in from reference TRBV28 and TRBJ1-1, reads DVKVTQSSRYLVKRTGEKVFLECVQDMDHENMFWYRQDPGLGLRLIYFSYDVKMKEKGDIPEGYSVSREKKERFSLILESASTNQTSMYLCASSFLTGGRFSTEAFFGQGTRLTVV.

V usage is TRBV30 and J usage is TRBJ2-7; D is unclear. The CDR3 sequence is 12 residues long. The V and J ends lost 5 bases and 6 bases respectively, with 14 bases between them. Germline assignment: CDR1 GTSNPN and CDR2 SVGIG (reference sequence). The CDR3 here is CAWSLGVSEQYF. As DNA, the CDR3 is TGTGCCTGGTCCTTGGGCGTCTCCGAGCAGTACTTC.

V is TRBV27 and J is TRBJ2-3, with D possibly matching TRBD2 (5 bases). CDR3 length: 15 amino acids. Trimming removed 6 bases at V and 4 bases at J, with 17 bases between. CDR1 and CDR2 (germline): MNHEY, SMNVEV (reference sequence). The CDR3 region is CASRERMSVPDTQYF. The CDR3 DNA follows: TGTGCCAGCAGGGAGCGGATGTCCGTGCCAGATACGCAGTATTTT.

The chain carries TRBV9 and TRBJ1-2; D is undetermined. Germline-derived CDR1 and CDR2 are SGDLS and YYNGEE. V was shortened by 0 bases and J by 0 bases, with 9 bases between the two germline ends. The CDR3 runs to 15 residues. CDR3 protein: CASSVGVIANYGYTF. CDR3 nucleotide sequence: TGTGCCAGCAGCGTAGGAGTGATAGCTAACTATGGCTACACCTTC.

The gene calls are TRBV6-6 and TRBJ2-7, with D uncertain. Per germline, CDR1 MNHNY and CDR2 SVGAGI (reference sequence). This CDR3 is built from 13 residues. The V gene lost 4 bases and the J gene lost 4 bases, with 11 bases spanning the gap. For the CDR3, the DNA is TGTGCCAGCAGTTCTGCCCTCATTTACGAGCAGTACTTC. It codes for CASSSALIYEQYF.

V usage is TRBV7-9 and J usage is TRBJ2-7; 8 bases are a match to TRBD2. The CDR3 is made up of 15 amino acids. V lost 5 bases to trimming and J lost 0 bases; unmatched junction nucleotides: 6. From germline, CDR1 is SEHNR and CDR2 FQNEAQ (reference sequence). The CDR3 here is CASSTSGLSSYEQYF. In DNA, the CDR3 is TGTGCCAGCAGCACTAGCGGCTTAAGCTCCTACGAGCAGTACTTC.

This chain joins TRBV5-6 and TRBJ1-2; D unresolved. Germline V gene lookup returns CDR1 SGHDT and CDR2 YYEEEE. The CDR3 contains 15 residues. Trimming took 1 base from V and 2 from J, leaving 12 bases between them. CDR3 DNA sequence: TGTGCCAGCAGCTTGCCCGCAGACCCGAACTATGGCTACACCTTC. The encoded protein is CASSLPADPNYGYTF.

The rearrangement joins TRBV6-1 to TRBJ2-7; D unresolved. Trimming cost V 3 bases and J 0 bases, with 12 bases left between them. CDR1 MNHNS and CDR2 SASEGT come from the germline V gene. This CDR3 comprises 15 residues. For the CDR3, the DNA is TGTGCCAGCAGTGAGGAGCGCAAAAGCTCCTACGAGCAGTACTTC. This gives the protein CASSEERKSSYEQYF.